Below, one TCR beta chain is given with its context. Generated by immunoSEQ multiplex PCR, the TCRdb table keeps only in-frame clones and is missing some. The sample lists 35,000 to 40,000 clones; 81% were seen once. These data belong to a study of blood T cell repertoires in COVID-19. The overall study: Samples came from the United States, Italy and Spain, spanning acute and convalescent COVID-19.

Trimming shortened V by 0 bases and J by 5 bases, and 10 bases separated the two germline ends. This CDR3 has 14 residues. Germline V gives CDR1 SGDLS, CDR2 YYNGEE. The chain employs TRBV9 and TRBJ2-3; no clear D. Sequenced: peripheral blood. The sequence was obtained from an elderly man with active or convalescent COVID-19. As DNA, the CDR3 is TGTGCCAGCAGCGTAGCTCCCCACGGAGATACGCAGTATTTT. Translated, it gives CASSVAPHGDTQYF.